The 2 T cell receptor beta chains below were found in one sample sequenced in a study of cytomegalovirus exposure and HLA in healthy donors. Researchers ran the PCR with 60 Vbeta and 13 Jbeta primers. Data came from immunoSEQ multiplex PCR; TCRdb stores just in-frame clones and leaves some out. The table has roughly 120,000 clones, 80% seen once. Sequences were obtained from PBMCs. These TCRs come from a man aged 30 to 45 in good health and CMV-seronegative.

This chain links TRBV27 with TRBJ1-3; the D gene is possibly TRBD1 (6 bases). Germline-derived CDR1 and CDR2 are MNHEY and SMNVEV (reference sequence). The CDR3 covers 19 residues. The V and J ends lost 5 bases and 0 bases respectively, with 23 bases between them. As DNA, the CDR3 is TGTGCCAGCAGTAGGGCAGCATTTCCTCAGGGGAGCTCTGGAAACACCATATATTTT. Amino acids: CASSRAAFPQGSSGNTIYF.

This chain links TRBV28 with TRBJ1-4; 9 nucleotides agree with TRBD1. CDR1 and CDR2 from the germline V gene are MDHEN and SYDVKM. CDR3 size: 17 residues. V trimming: 4 bases; J trimming: 8 bases; junction bases outside the gene matches: 14. The CDR3 region is CASSSPGTGSKYEKLFF. The CDR3 coding sequence is TGTGCCAGCAGTTCCCCCGGGACAGGGTCTAAGTACGAAAAACTGTTTTTT. The full variable domain, its missing parts supplied by reference TRBV28 and TRBJ1-4, is DVKVTQSSRYLVKRTGEKVFLECVQDMDHENMFWYRQDPGLGLRLIYFSYDVKMKEKGDIPEGYSVSREKKERFSLILESASTNQTSMYLCASSSPGTGSKYEKLFFGSGTQLSVL.